A selection of T cell receptor beta chains follows, all from one sample in a study of blood T cell repertoires in COVID-19. Some clones are missing from TCRdb's copy, which holds only in-frame ones; the method was immunoSEQ multiplex PCR. The table shows 190,000 or so clones, with more than 70% occurring only once. The sample comprised peripheral blood. These receptors all come from a man over 45 with active or convalescent COVID-19. CDR3s include the opening cysteine and the closing phenylalanine or tryptophan. The order of the fields is CDR3 DNA, CDR3 protein, J gene, V gene, D gene, clone size. The D gene is left open where the match is weak. A clone size is listed for some rows: how often the clone was seen (once, few, many), or a class if it is expanded.

TGTGCCACCAGCAGAACACCGCGAGCTGGACTAAACTCCTACAATGAGCAGTTCTTC CATSRTPRAGLNSYNEQFF TRBJ2-1 TRBV15 . .
TGCGCCAGCAGCTTGGGAGGGACAGACTATGGCTACACCTTC CASSLGGTDYGYTF TRBJ1-2 TRBV5-1 TRBD1 .
TGTGCCAGCTCACCAGGGACAGGGGACCTCGAGCAGTACTTC CASSPGTGDLEQYF TRBJ2-7 TRBV18 TRBD1 .
TGTGCCAGTAGTATACGGGGACAGGGAGGTTGGCCCCAGCATTTT CASSIRGQGGWPQHF TRBJ1-5 TRBV19 TRBD1 .
TGCGCCAGCAGTGATTCTCTAGGCGCTGAAGCTTTCTTT CASSDSLGAEAFF TRBJ1-1 TRBV10-2 . .
TGCGCCAGCAGCCCTAAGGGCCCGCGGGGGGGCGATGAGCAGTTCTTC CASSPKGPRGGDEQFF TRBJ2-1 TRBV5-1 TRBD2 .
TGTGCCAGCAGTTTAGGACAGGGGCACTATGGCTACACCTTC CASSLGQGHYGYTF TRBJ1-2 TRBV27 TRBD1 .
TGTGCCAGCTCACGATTAGCGGGAGACGAGCAGTACTTC CASSRLAGDEQYF TRBJ2-7 TRBV18 TRBD2 .
TGTGCCACCAGTGACGTCTCCAGCGGGCTCAATGAGCAGTTCTTC CATSDVSSGLNEQFF TRBJ2-1 TRBV24-1 . .
TGTGCCAGCAGTGGTAACAGGGAAACTGAAGCTTTCTTT CASSGNRETEAFF TRBJ1-1 TRBV2 . .
TGTGCCAGCAGCAACCCGTTTGACAGGGGGGGAGAGACCCAGTACTTC CASSNPFDRGGETQYF TRBJ2-5 TRBV21-1 . .
TGTGCCAGTAGTATGTACAGGGATAGCAATCAGCCCCAGCATTTT CASSMYRDSNQPQHF TRBJ1-5 TRBV19 . .
TGTGCCAGTAGTATACAGGCAGGGTCGGCTGGAAACACCATATATTTT CASSIQAGSAGNTIYF TRBJ1-3 TRBV19 . .
TGTGCCAGCAGTTTAGGAGGGGCGGAGGACCACGAGCAGTACTTC CASSLGGAEDHEQYF TRBJ2-7 TRBV28 . .
TGCAGCGTTGAAGACGGGGGAAGGGCTCAAAGGAGCACAGATACGCAGTATTTT CSVEDGGRAQRSTDTQYF TRBJ2-3 TRBV29-1 . .
TGTGCCAGTAGTAGGCCTCGGACAGGGGATAATTCACCCCTCCACTTT CASSRPRTGDNSPLHF TRBJ1-6 TRBV19 TRBD1 few
TGTGCCAGCAGTTTATATCGACTAGCGGGAGGCTACAATGAGCAGTTCTTC CASSLYRLAGGYNEQFF TRBJ2-1 TRBV28 TRBD2 .
TGTGCCAGCAGCGGGGCCGGGACAGCTTCTAATGAAAAACTGTTTTTT CASSGAGTASNEKLFF TRBJ1-4 TRBV7-9 TRBD1 .
TGTGCCAGCGGGGGGAGATTGAACACTGAAGCTTTCTTT CASGGRLNTEAFF TRBJ1-1 TRBV2 . .
TGTGCCAGCAGCCCCCAGGGTCTTGGGACCTACGAGCAGTACTTC CASSPQGLGTYEQYF TRBJ2-7 TRBV7-2 . .
TGCAGCGTTGAAAAGACAGGGGGGTATGGCTACACCTTC CSVEKTGGYGYTF TRBJ1-2 TRBV29-1 TRBD1 .
TGTGCCAGCTTAGGACAGGGGGGGTCGAACACTGAAGCTTTCTTT CASLGQGGSNTEAFF TRBJ1-1 TRBV27 TRBD1 .
TGTGCCAGCAGCGAGGGGGCGGGAACCGGGGAGCTGTTTTTT CASSEGAGTGELFF TRBJ2-2 TRBV6-2/TRBV6-3 . .
TGTGCCAGCAGGCGGGGGGGCTTTACCGATGAGCAGTTCTTC CASRRGGFTDEQFF TRBJ2-1 TRBV11-3 TRBD2 .
TGCGCCAGCAGCTCGGGACTAGCGGGAGTTTATTTAGAGACCCAGTACTTC CASSSGLAGVYLETQYF TRBJ2-5 TRBV5-1 TRBD2 .
TGTGCCAGCAGCCCTCTGATACTAGCGGGGGACCCACGCTCCTACAATGAGCAGTTCTTC CASSPLILAGDPRSYNEQFF TRBJ2-1 TRBV9 TRBD2 .
TGTGCCAGCAGCGTTTCACAGGGAATTGAGGGCTACACCTTC CASSVSQGIEGYTF TRBJ1-2 TRBV9 . .
TGCGCCAGCAGCAACGGACTAGTAACCGGGGAGCTGTTTTTT CASSNGLVTGELFF TRBJ2-2 TRBV5-1 TRBD2 .
TGCGCCAGCGGAGACCCTCAGGGGGGAGAGACCCAGTACTTC CASGDPQGGETQYF TRBJ2-5 TRBV5-1 . few
TGTGCCAGTAGTATAGGCCCAACAGGGCCTGGGGCCAACGTCCTGACTTTC CASSIGPTGPGANVLTF TRBJ2-6 TRBV19 . .
TGCGCCAGCAGCTTAGGCCAGGGGGCGTCCGGGGAGCTGTTTTTT CASSLGQGASGELFF TRBJ2-2 TRBV5-1 TRBD1 .
TGTGCCAGCAGCAAAGGAGGGGGTGAAGAGGCCAAAAACATTCAGTACTTC CASSKGGGEEAKNIQYF TRBJ2-4 TRBV21-1 . .
TGTGCCAGCAGCCTAAGGGAGGTTAGGCACAATGAGCAGTTCTTC CASSLREVRHNEQFF TRBJ2-1 TRBV9 . .
TGTGCCAGCAGTGAAGCGCTAGGCACCACCGGGGAGCTGTTTTTT CASSEALGTTGELFF TRBJ2-2 TRBV2 . .
TGCGCCAGCAGCCAGAAGCCTAGCGGCATGGGAACAGATACGCAGTATTTT CASSQKPSGMGTDTQYF TRBJ2-3 TRBV4-1 TRBD2 .
TGCGCCAGCAGTGGACAGGGAACAGATACGCAGTATTTT CASSGQGTDTQYF TRBJ2-3 TRBV10-1 TRBD1 .
TGCAGCGTTGAAGATGGGACAGTTGAACGAGCCAACGTCCTGACTTTC CSVEDGTVERANVLTF TRBJ2-6 TRBV29-1 TRBD1 few
TGTGCCAGGCCCGGACAGGGATCGGGAGGCTACACCTTC CARPGQGSGGYTF TRBJ1-2 TRBV9 TRBD1 .
TGTGCCAGCAGCTTTTGGACTAGCGGGAGCCGGGCAGATACGCAGTATTTT CASSFWTSGSRADTQYF TRBJ2-3 TRBV13 TRBD2 .
TGCAGCGTTGTAACGGGACAGGCTAGGGGTGAGTTCTTC CSVVTGQARGEFF TRBJ2-1 TRBV29-1 TRBD1 .
TGTGCCAGCAGTTTGGGGCAGCTACCCGGGGAGCAGTACTTC CASSLGQLPGEQYF TRBJ2-7 TRBV27 . .
TGTGCCAGCAGGCCCGGGACTAGCGGGAGTGAAGAGACCCAGTACTTC CASRPGTSGSEETQYF TRBJ2-5 TRBV5-4 TRBD2 .
TGTGCCAGCGGCGACAGGGGAACTAATGAAAAACTGTTTTTT CASGDRGTNEKLFF TRBJ1-4 TRBV19 TRBD1 .
TGTGCCAGCAGCTATGCGGGGCCGGGAAACACCATATATTTT CASSYAGPGNTIYF TRBJ1-3 TRBV3-1/TRBV3-2 . .
TGTGCCAGCATCGCCCGAGGCACAGGGGGGGGAACTGAAGCTTTCTTT CASIARGTGGGTEAFF TRBJ1-1 TRBV28 TRBD1 .
TGTGCCACCAGCAGTCAGCGGGGGGCTCAAGAGACCCAGTACTTC CATSSQRGAQETQYF TRBJ2-5 TRBV15 TRBD2 once
TGTGCCAGCAGCTCAACCTTAGCGGGGGAGCTGTTTTTT CASSSTLAGELFF TRBJ2-2 TRBV9 . .
TGTGCCAGCAGTTACCAACAGGGGAGAGAGACCCAGTACTTC CASSYQQGRETQYF TRBJ2-5 TRBV6-5 TRBD1 .